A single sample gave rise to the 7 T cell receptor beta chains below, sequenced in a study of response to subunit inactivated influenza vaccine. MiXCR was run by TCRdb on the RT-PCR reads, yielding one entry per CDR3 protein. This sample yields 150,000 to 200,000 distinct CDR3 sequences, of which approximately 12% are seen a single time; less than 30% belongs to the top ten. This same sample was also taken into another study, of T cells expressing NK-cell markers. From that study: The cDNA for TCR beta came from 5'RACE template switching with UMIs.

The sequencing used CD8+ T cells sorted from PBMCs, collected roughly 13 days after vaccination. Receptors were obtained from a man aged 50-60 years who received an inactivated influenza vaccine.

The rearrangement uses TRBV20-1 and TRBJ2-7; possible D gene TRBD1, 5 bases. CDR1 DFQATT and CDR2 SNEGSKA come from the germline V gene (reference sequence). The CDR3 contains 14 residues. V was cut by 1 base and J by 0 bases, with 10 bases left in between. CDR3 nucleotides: TGCAGTGCTAGAGTACCCAGGGACTCCTACGAGCAGTACTTC. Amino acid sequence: CSARVPRDSYEQYF.

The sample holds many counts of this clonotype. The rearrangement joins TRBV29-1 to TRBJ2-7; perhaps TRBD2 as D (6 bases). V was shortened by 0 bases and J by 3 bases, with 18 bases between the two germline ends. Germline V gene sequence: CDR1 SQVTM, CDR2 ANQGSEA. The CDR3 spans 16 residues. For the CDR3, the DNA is TGCAGCGTTGAAGATCCGAGGGGTTCGGAGGGCTACGAGCAGTACTTC. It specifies CSVEDPRGSEGYEQYF.

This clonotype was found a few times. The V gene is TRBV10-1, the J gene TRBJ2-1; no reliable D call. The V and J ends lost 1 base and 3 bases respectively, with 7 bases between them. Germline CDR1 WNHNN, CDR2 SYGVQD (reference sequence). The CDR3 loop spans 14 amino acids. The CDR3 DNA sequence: TGCGCCAGCAGTGAGTTTTCAGGCTACAATGAGCAGTTCTTC. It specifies CASSEFSGYNEQFF.

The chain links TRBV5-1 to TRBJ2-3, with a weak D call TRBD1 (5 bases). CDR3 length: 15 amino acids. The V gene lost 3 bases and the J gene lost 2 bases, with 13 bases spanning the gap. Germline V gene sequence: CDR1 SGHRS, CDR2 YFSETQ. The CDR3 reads CASSWFSGPTDTQYF. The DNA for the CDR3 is TGCGCCAGCAGCTGGTTCTCAGGGCCCACAGATACGCAGTATTTT.

The CDR3 bases are TGTGCCAGCAGTTTAGGGAAACTCTCTGGGGCCAACGTCCTGACTTTC. Its protein product is CASSLGKLSGANVLTF. The chain combines TRBV12-3 or TRBV12-4 with TRBJ2-6; D is ambiguous. The V end was cut by 1 base, the J end by 0 bases, with 7 bases between. This CDR3 has 16 residues.

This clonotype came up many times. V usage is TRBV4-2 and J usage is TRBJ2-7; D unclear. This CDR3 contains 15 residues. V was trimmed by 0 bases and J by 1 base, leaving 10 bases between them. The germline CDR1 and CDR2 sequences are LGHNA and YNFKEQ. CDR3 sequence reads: CASSQENYGSYEQYF. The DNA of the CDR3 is TGTGCCAGCAGCCAAGAAAACTACGGGTCCTACGAGCAGTACTTC.

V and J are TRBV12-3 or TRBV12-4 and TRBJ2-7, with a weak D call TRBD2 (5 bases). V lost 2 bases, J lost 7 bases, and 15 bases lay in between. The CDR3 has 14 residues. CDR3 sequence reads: CASSLSGDLWEQYF. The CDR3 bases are TGTGCCAGCAGTTTAAGCGGAGACCTATGGGAGCAGTACTTC.